The 2 T cell receptor beta chains below come from one sample, sequenced in a study of shared clonotypes between healthy human individuals. Sequenced by immunoSEQ multiplex PCR; TCRdb stores in-frame clones only, minus some. The sample carries 75,000 to 100,000 clones, over 40% recorded once. Sequencing was performed on PBMCs. The receptors originated from a woman aged 40-49 years in good health. Some clones in this sample may be carry-over from other donors' samples.

The CDR3 bases are TGCAGCGTTCCGACAGAGAATGGCTACACCTTC. Encoded protein: CSVPTENGYTF. The chain is built from TRBV29-1 and TRBJ1-2; TRBD1 might be the D (5 bases). The CDR3 covers 11 residues. V lost 5 bases and J 6 bases, leaving 10 bases between the germline ends. In germline, CDR1 is SQVTM, CDR2 ANQGSEA.

To note about this clone: This likely traces to a read error, being one base from a far larger clone. The rearrangement uses TRBV30 and TRBJ1-2; TRBD1 matches 7 bases. CDR3 size: 13 residues. CDR1 GTSNPN and CDR2 SVGIG come from the germline V gene (reference sequence). Written as DNA, the CDR3 is TGTTCCTGGAGCAGACAGGGCCCCTATGGCTACACCTTC. Translating gives CSWSRQGPYGYTF.